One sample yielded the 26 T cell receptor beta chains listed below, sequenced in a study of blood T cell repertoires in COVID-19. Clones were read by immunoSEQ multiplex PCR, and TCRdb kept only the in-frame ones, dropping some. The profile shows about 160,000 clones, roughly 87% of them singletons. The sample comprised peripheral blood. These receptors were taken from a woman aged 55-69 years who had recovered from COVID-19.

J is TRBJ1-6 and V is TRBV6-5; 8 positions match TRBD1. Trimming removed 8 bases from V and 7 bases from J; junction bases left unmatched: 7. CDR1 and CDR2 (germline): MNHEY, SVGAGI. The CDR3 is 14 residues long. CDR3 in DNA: TGTGCCAGCTGCGGACAGGGTGGGAATTCACCCCTCCACTTT. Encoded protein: CASCGQGGNSPLHF.

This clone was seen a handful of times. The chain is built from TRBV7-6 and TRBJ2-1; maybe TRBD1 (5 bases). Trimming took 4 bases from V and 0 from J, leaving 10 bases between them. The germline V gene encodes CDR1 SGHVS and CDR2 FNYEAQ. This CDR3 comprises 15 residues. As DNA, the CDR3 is TGTGCCAGCAGCTCAAAGGGGTTCTCCTACAATGAGCAGTTCTTC. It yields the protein CASSSKGFSYNEQFF.

CDR3 amino acids: CAWRPRTDTQYF. CDR3 sequence (DNA): TGTGCCTGGAGGCCGAGGACAGATACGCAGTATTTT. V is TRBV30 and J is TRBJ2-3; no clear D gene. V was pared by 3 bases and J by 3 bases, with 7 bases between. CDR1 is GTSNPN and CDR2 is SVGIG in the germline V gene (reference sequence). The CDR3 loop spans 12 amino acids.

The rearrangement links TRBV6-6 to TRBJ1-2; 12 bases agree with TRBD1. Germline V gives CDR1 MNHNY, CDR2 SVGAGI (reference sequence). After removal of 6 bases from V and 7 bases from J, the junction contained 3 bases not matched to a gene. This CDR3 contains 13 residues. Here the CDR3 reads CASSRDRGLGYTF. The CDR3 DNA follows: TGTGCCAGCAGCCGGGACAGGGGGCTTGGCTACACCTTC.

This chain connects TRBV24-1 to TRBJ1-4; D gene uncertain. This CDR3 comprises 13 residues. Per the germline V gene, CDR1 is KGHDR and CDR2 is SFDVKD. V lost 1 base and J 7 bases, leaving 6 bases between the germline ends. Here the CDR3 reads CATSDFQSEKLFF. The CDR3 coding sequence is TGTGCCACCAGTGATTTTCAGTCTGAAAAACTGTTTTTT.

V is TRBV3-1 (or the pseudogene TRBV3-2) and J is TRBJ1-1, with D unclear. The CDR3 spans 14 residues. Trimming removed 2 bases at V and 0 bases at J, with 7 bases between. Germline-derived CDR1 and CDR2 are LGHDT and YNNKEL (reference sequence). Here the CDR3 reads CASSQQSLNTEAFF. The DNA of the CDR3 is TGTGCCAGCAGCCAACAAAGCTTGAACACTGAAGCTTTCTTT.

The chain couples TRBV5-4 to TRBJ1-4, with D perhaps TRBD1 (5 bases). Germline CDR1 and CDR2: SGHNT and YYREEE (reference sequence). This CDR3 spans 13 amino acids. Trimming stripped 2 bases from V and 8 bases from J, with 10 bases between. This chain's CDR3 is CASSFLPGEKLFF. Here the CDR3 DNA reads TGTGCCAGCAGCTTTTTACCAGGGGAAAAACTGTTTTTT.

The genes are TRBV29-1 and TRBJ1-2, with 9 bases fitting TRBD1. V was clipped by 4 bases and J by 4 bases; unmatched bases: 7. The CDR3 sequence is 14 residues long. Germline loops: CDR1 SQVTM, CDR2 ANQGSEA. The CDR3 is CSVAGQGSRYGYTF. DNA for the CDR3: TGCAGCGTTGCGGGACAGGGAAGTCGCTATGGCTACACCTTC.

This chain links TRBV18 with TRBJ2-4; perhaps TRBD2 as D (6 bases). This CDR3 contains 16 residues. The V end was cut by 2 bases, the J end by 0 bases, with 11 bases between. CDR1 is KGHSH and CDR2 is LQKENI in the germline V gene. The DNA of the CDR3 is TGTGCCAGCTCACCAGGAGGGGCCGTAGCCAAAAACATTCAGTACTTC. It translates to CASSPGGAVAKNIQYF.

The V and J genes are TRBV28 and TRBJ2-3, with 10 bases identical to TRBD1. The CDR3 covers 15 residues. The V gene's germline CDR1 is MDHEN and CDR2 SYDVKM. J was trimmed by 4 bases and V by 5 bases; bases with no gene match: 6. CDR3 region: CASSRQGAVADTQYF. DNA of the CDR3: TGTGCCAGCAGTCGACAGGGGGCGGTGGCAGATACGCAGTATTTT.

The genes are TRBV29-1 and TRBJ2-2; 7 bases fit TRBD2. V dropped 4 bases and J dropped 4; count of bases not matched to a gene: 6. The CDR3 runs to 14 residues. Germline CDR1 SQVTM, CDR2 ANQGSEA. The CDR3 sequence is CSVGWASGTGELFF. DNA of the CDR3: TGCAGCGTTGGCTGGGCTAGCGGCACCGGGGAGCTGTTTTTT.

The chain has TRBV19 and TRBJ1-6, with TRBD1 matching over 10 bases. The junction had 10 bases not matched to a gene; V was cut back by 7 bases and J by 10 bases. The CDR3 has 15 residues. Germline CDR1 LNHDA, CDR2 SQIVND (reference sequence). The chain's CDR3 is CASNSLGTGESPLHF. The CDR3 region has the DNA TGTGCCAGTAACTCACTAGGGACAGGGGAATCACCCCTCCACTTT.

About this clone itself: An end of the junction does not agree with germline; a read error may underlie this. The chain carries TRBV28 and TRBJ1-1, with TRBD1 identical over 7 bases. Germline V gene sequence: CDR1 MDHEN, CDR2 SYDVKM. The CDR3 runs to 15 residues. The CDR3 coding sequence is TGTGCCAGCAGTACGAGACAGGGATTGAAGACTGAAGCTTTCTTT. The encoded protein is CASSTRQGLKTEAFF.

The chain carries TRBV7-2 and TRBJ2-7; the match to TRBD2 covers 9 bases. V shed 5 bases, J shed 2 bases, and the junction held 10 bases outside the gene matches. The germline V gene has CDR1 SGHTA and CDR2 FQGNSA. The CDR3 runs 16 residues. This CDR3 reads CASSPQVLAGTYEQYF. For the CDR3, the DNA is TGTGCCAGCAGCCCACAGGTTCTAGCGGGGACCTACGAGCAGTACTTC. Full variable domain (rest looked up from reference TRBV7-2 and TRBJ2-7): GAGVSQSPSNKVTEKGKDVELRCDPISGHTALYWYRQSLGQGLEFLIYFQGNSAPDKSGLPSDRFSAERTGGSVSTLTIQRTQQEDSAVYLCASSPQVLAGTYEQYFGPGTRLTVT.

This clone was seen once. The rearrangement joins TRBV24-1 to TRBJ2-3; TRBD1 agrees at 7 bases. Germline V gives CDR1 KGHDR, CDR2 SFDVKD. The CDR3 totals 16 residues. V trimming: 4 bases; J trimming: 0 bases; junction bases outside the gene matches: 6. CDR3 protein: CATSDRDRTSTDTQYF. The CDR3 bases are TGTGCCACCAGTGACCGGGACAGAACTAGCACAGATACGCAGTATTTT.

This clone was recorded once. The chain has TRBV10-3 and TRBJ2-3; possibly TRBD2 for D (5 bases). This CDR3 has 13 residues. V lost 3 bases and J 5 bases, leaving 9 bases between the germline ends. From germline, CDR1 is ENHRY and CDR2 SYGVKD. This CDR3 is CAISERAGDTQYF. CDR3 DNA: TGTGCCATCAGTGAACGGGCGGGAGATACGCAGTATTTT.

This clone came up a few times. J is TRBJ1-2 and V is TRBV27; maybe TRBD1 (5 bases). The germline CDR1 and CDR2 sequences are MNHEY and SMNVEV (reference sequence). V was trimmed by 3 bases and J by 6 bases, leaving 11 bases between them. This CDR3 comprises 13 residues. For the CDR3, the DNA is TGTGCCAGCAGTTTGTGGTCAGGGAATGGCTACACCTTC. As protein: CASSLWSGNGYTF.

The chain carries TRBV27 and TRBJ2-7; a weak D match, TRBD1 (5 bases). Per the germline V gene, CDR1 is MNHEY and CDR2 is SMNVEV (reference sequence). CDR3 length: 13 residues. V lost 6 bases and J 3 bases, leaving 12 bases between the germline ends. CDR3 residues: CASSSGDSYEQYF. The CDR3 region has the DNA TGTGCCAGCAGCTCAGGAGACAGCTACGAGCAGTACTTC.

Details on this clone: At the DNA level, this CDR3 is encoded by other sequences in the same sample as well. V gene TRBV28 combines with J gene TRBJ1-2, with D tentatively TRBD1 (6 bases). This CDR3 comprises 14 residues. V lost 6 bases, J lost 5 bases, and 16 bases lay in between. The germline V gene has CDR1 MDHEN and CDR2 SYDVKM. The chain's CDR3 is CASSLTGLGYGYTF. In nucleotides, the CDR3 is TGTGCCAGCAGCCTTACAGGGTTGGGGTATGGCTACACCTTC.

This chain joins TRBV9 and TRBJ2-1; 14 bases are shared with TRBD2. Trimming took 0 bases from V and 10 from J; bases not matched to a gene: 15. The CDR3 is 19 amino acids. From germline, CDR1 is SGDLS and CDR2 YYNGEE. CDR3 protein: CASSVAGTSGGPEQEEQFF. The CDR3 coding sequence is TGTGCCAGCAGCGTAGCCGGGACTAGCGGGGGCCCCGAGCAAGAGGAGCAGTTCTTC.

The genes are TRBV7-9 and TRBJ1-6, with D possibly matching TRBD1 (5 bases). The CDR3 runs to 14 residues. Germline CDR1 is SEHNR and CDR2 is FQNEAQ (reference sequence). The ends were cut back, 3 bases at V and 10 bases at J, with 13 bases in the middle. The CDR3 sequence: CASSFGAEGSPLHF. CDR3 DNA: TGTGCCAGCAGCTTCGGGGCGGAGGGGTCACCCCTCCACTTT.

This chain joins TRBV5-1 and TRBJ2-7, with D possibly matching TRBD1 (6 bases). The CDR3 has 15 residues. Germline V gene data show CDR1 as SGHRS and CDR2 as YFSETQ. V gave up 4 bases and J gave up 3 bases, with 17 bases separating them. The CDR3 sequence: CASSPEAGAFYEQYF. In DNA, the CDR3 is TGCGCCAGCAGCCCGGAGGCAGGGGCATTCTACGAGCAGTACTTC.

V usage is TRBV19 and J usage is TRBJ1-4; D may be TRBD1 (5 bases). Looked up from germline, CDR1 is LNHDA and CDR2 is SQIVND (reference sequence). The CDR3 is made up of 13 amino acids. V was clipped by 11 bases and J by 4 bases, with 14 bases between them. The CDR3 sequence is CASLGGDNEKLFF. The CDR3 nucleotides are TGTGCCTCCCTTGGGGGGGATAATGAAAAACTGTTTTTT.

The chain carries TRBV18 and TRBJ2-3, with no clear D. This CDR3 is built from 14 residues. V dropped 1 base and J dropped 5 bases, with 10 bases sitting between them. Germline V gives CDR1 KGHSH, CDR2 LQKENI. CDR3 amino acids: CASSPLGMGDTQYF. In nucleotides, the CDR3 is TGTGCCAGCTCACCACTGGGCATGGGAGATACGCAGTATTTT. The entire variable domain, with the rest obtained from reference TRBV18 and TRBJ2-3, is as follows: NAGVMQNPRHLVRRRGQEARLRCSPMKGHSHVYWYRQLPEEGLKFMVYLQKENIIDESGMPKERFSAEFPKEGPSILRIQQVVRGDSAAYFCASSPLGMGDTQYFGPGTRLTVL.

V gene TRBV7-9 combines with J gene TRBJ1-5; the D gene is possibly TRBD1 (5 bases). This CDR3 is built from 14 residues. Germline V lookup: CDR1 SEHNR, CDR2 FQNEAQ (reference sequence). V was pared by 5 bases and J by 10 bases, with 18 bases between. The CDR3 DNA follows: TGTGCCAGCAGCCCCCGGGGGAGGGACTTACCCCAGCATTTT. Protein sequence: CASSPRGRDLPQHF. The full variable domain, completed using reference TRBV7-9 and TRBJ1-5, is DTGVSQNPRHKITKRGQNVTFRCDPISEHNRLYWYRQTLGQGPEFLTYFQNEAQLEKSRLLSDRFSAERPKGSFSTLEIQRTEQGDSAMYLCASSPRGRDLPQHFGDGTRLSIL.

The CDR3 reads CASSTSHSGLTDTQYF. The CDR3 DNA sequence: TGTGCCAGTAGTACCTCCCACAGCGGGCTAACAGATACGCAGTATTTT. The V call is TRBV19, the J call TRBJ2-3, with D perhaps TRBD2 (6 bases). Germline V gene data show CDR1 as LNHDA and CDR2 as SQIVND (reference sequence). The length of the CDR3 is 16 residues. The germline V and J ends were trimmed by 4 bases and 3 bases, with 17 bases remaining between them.